This T cell receptor (beta chain) was sequenced during a study of blood T cell repertoires in COVID-19. Background on the study: Samples representing acute and convalescent COVID-19 were sourced from the United States, Italy and Spain.

How the authors handled the data: Nucleated cell counts were estimated from reference gene primer amplification. This table comes from immunoSEQ multiplex PCR, and its TCRdb copy is limited to in-frame clones, with some not included. The DNA gave D and trimming, while V, J and clone size come from that table. The table has tens of thousands of clones, 80% to 90% seen once. The source is a woman in her fifties or sixties with acute or convalescent COVID-19. The sequencing sample was made of peripheral blood.

This CDR3 reads CASSRSRDYGYTF. The CDR3 DNA reads TGTGCCAGCAGCCGTTCGCGCGACTATGGCTACACCTTC. The chain recombines TRBV5-6 with TRBJ1-2; D unclear. The V end was cut by 4 bases, the J end by 3 bases, with 10 bases between. Germline V gene sequence: CDR1 SGHDT, CDR2 YYEEEE. CDR3 length: 13 residues.